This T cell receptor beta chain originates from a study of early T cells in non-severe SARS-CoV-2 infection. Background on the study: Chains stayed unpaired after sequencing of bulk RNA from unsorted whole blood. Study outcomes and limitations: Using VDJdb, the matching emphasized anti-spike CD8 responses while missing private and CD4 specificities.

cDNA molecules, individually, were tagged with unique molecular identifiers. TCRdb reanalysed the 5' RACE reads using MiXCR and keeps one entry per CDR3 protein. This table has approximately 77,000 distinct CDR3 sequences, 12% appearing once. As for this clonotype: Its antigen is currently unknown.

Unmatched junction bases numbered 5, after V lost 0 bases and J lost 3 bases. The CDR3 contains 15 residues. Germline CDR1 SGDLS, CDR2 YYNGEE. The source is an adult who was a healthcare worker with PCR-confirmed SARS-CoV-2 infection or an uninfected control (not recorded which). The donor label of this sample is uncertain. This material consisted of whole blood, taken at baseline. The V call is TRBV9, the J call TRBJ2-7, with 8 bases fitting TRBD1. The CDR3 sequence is CASSVAGQGNYEQYF. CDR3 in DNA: TGTGCCAGCAGCGTAGCCGGACAGGGCAACTACGAGCAGTACTTC.